This T cell receptor (beta chain) was observed in a study of shared clonotypes between healthy human individuals. CD45RO-negative CD8 cells positively selected for CCR7 made up the naive population, which excluded terminally differentiated effector memory CD45RA+ cells. Every subset had its genomic DNA shared out evenly among several immunoSEQ plates. Methods used by the authors: ImmunoSEQ output lacked quality scores and full-length reads, limiting matched filtering. Some clones are missing from TCRdb's copy, which holds only in-frame ones; the method was immunoSEQ multiplex PCR. V, J and clone size reflect that table, while D and trimming were determined from the DNA. The sample contains 600,000 or so clones, 95% to 98% of which appear only once. The CDR3 totals 15 residues. Germline V CDR1 and CDR2: SGDLS, YYNGEE. The V end was cut by 2 bases, the J end by 4 bases, with 13 bases between.

The chain recombines TRBV9 with TRBJ2-1, with D perhaps TRBD1 (6 bases). Source material: naive CD8+ T cells sorted from blood. The clonotype comes from a man under 40 in good health. Written as DNA, the CDR3 is TGTGCCAGCAGCGTCCTCGGGACACAATACAATGAGCAGTTCTTC. It specifies CASSVLGTQYNEQFF. The entire variable domain, with the rest obtained from reference TRBV9 and TRBJ2-1, is as follows: DSGVTQTPKHLITATGQRVTLRCSPRSGDLSVYWYQQSLDQGLQFLIQYYNGEERAKGNILERFSAQQFPDLHSELNLSSLELGDSALYFCASSVLGTQYNEQFFGPGTRLTVL.